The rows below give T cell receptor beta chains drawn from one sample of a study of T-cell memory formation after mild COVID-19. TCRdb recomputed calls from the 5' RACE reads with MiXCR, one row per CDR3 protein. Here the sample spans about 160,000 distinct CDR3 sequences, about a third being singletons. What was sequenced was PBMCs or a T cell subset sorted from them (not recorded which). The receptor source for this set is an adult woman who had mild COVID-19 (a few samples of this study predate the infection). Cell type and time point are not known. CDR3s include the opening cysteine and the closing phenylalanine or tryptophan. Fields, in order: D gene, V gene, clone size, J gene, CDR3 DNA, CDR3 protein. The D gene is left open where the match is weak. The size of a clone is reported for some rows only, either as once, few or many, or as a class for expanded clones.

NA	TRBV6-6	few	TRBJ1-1	TGTGCCAGCATTGCGTACGGGCTCACTGAAGCTTTCTTT	CASIAYGLTEAFF
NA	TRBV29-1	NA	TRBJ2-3	TGCAGCGTTGAAAGTTGGGTGGATTCTAGCACAGATACGCAGTATTTT	CSVESWVDSSTDTQYF
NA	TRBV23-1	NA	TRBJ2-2	TGCGCCAGCAGTACTCGGGATCTTTTGACCGGGGAGCTGTTTTTT	CASSTRDLLTGELFF
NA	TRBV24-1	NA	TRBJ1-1	TGTGCCACCAGTGAGGCAGGGGATGTGACTGAAGCTTTCTTT	CATSEAGDVTEAFF
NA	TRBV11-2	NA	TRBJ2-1	TGTGCCAGCAGCCTATCAGCGGGTATCCCCTACAATGAGCAGTTCTTC	CASSLSAGIPYNEQFF
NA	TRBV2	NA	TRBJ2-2	TGTGCCAGCAGCCCAACAGACACCGGGGAGCTGTTTTTT	CASSPTDTGELFF
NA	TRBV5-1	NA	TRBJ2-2	TGCGCCAGCGCCAAAGGGGGGCCGTCGAACACCGGGGAGCTGTTTTTT	CASAKGGPSNTGELFF
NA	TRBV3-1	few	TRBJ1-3	TGTGCCAGCAGCCAAGAGTCCGTGAACACCATATATTTT	CASSQESVNTIYF
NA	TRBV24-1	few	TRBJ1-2	TGTGCCACCAGTGATTTGTCGGCATACTCTGGCTACACCTTC	CATSDLSAYSGYTF
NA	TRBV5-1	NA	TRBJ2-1	TGCGCCAGCAGCTTGTTCCAGAATGAGCAGTTCTTC	CASSLFQNEQFF
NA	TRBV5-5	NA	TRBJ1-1	TGTGCCAGCAGCTTGGAAGGGTCCGGTGAAGCTTTCTTT	CASSLEGSGEAFF
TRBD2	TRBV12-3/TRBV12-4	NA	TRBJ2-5	TGTGCCAGCAGTTCCTCCTGGGGGACTAGCGGGGGGATAGAGACCCAGTACTTC	CASSSSWGTSGGIETQYF
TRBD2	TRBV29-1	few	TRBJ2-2	TGCAGCGTCGCGGGAGGGCGGAGCGGGGAGCTGTTTTTT	CSVAGGRSGELFF
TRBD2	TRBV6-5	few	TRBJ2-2	TGTGCCAGCAGATCTACCGGGACTAGCGGGAATCAGGACGGGGAGCTGTTTTTT	CASRSTGTSGNQDGELFF
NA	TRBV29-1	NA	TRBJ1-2	TGCAGCTCCAAACTAGAACGGACAGAGACTAACTATGGCTACACCTTC	CSSKLERTETNYGYTF
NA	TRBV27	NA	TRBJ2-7	TGTGCCAGCAGTTTAAAAGGGTACCATTACTCCTACGAGCAGTACTTC	CASSLKGYHYSYEQYF
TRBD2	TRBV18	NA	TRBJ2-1	TGTGCCAGCTCACCGTCTCTAGCGGGAGCGGCCCGCAATGAGCAGTTCTTC	CASSPSLAGAARNEQFF
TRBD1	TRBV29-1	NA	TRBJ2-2	TGCAGCGGGAGGACAGGGCAGAACACCGGGGAGCTGTTTTTT	CSGRTGQNTGELFF
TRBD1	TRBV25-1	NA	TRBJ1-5	TGTGCCAGCAGTGCCGGGACAGGCAATCAGCCCCAGCATTTT	CASSAGTGNQPQHF
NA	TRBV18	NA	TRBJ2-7	TGTGCCAGCACTACCGGACAAGGGAACTCCTACGAGCAGTACTTC	CASTTGQGNSYEQYF
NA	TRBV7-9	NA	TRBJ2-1	TGTGCCAGCACCCGGGAATGGAATGAGCAGTTCTTC	CASTREWNEQFF
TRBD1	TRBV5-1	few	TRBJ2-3	TGCGCCAGCAGCTTTCGAGACAGGGGAATATCTAGCACAGATACGCAGTATTTT	CASSFRDRGISSTDTQYF
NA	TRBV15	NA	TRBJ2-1	TGTGCCACCAGCAGAGGTCGGTGGGGGGCATACAATGAGCAGTTCTTC	CATSRGRWGAYNEQFF
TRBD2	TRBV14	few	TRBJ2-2	TGTGCCAGCAGCCGAGATCTAGGACTAGCGGTAAACACCGGGGAGCTGTTTTTT	CASSRDLGLAVNTGELFF
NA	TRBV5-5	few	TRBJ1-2	TGTGCCAGCAGCCGCGGGGGGGGCTACACCTTC	CASSRGGGYTF
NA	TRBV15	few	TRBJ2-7	TGTGCCACCAGCAGAGATAAGTGGGGGTACGAGCAGTACTTC	CATSRDKWGYEQYF